Reported below is one T cell receptor (beta chain). Its antigen has not been determined. No base-level quality is on record; no much larger clone is a single base apart. According to the study, the label for this sample's treatment or condition signals: allogeneic hematopoietic cell transplantation with graft depleted of TCRalphabeta T cells and CD19 B cells. The children who served as transplant recipients had been given grafts of TCRalphabeta/CD19-depleted allogeneic hematopoietic cells. This sample is drawn from a study of T-cell reconstitution after alpha-beta-depleted transplantation in children (TCRdb year 2016). About the study as a whole: Using TCR repertoire profiling, the study followed T-cell immune reconstitution in a quantitative way in children after TCRalphabeta/CD19-depleted allogeneic hematopoietic cell transplantation.

The paper's findings and limits, for the study overall: In some patients, the high TCRbeta diversity seen at day 60 was put down to recipient T cells and intrathymic progenitors that had survived conditioning. The apparently early alphabetaT-cell count recovery about two months after transplant was reportedly dependent on only several hundred rapidly expanded clones derived from non-depleted graft cells. Over the following months the frequencies of hyperexpanded clones went down, and after one year T-cell counts and TCRbeta diversity were mostly credited to newly produced T cells.

The germline V gene gives CDR1 as SGHDT and CDR2 as YYEEEE. Spanning cysteine to phenylalanine, the CDR3 consists of 16 amino acids. Here the CDR3 DNA is all that survives: 48 bases in frame from base 1. Trimming takes 1 base off V and 0 bases off J; junction bases not matched to a gene: 6. Libraries came from PCR. The listed sequencing device is Illumina HiSeq 2500. To normalize quantification of the TCRbeta repertoire, the TCR libraries were built with molecular barcoding that relied on unique molecular identifiers. TCRdb cleaned the public reads at Q25 with fastp, built clones with MiXCR and kept in-frame beta chains. Here each entry gathers all rows of one CDR3 protein and keeps the most common genes and DNA. Across this sample there are 540,000 or so distinct CDR3 sequences, with under 25% seen only once. Together, the top ten hold 13% to 15% of the sample.

This specimen consisted of PBMCs, mostly from graft donor cells, obtained 360 days after TCRalphabeta/CD19-depleted stem cell transplant. This TCR came from a boy less than two years old who had a stem cell transplant for acute myeloid leukemia, so the T cells may come from the graft donor. The rearrangement combines TRBV5-6 with TRBJ2-7; a stretch of 8 junction bases matches TRBD1. The CDR3 protein is CASSLPGQVSSYEQYF. DNA sequence: TGTGCCAGCAGCTTGCCGGGACAGGTGAGCTCCTACGAGCAGTACTTC.